This T cell receptor (beta chain) emerged from a study of cytomegalovirus exposure and HLA in healthy donors. Per the germline V gene, CDR1 is KGHSH and CDR2 is LQKENI. This CDR3 has 16 residues. With 5 bases clipped from V and 2 bases from J, the junction kept 9 bases outside the gene matches. Remarks on this clone: The target antigen is unknown.

Study-wide points: Analysis was performed later, and it showed HLA-associated TCR beta chains to be more clonally expanded than equally common others. As a later analysis revealed, the rate of TCR association differed by HLA locus, with DRB1 most and HLA-C fewest.

PCR was performed using 60 Vbeta and 13 Jbeta primers. Here immunoSEQ multiplex PCR was the method, and the copy in TCRdb shows in-frame clones only, minus some. Of fewer than 200,000 clones listed, approximately 80% were seen once; the top ten hold approximately 1.2%. This chain links TRBV18 with TRBJ2-3, with 8 bases identical to TRBD2. The receptor was derived from a man in his thirties or forties in good health and CMV-seronegative. The sequencing input was PBMCs. The CDR3 nucleotides are TGTGCCAGCTCAACTGGGGGAGCGGGGGACACAGATACGCAGTATTTT. It codes for CASSTGGAGDTDTQYF.